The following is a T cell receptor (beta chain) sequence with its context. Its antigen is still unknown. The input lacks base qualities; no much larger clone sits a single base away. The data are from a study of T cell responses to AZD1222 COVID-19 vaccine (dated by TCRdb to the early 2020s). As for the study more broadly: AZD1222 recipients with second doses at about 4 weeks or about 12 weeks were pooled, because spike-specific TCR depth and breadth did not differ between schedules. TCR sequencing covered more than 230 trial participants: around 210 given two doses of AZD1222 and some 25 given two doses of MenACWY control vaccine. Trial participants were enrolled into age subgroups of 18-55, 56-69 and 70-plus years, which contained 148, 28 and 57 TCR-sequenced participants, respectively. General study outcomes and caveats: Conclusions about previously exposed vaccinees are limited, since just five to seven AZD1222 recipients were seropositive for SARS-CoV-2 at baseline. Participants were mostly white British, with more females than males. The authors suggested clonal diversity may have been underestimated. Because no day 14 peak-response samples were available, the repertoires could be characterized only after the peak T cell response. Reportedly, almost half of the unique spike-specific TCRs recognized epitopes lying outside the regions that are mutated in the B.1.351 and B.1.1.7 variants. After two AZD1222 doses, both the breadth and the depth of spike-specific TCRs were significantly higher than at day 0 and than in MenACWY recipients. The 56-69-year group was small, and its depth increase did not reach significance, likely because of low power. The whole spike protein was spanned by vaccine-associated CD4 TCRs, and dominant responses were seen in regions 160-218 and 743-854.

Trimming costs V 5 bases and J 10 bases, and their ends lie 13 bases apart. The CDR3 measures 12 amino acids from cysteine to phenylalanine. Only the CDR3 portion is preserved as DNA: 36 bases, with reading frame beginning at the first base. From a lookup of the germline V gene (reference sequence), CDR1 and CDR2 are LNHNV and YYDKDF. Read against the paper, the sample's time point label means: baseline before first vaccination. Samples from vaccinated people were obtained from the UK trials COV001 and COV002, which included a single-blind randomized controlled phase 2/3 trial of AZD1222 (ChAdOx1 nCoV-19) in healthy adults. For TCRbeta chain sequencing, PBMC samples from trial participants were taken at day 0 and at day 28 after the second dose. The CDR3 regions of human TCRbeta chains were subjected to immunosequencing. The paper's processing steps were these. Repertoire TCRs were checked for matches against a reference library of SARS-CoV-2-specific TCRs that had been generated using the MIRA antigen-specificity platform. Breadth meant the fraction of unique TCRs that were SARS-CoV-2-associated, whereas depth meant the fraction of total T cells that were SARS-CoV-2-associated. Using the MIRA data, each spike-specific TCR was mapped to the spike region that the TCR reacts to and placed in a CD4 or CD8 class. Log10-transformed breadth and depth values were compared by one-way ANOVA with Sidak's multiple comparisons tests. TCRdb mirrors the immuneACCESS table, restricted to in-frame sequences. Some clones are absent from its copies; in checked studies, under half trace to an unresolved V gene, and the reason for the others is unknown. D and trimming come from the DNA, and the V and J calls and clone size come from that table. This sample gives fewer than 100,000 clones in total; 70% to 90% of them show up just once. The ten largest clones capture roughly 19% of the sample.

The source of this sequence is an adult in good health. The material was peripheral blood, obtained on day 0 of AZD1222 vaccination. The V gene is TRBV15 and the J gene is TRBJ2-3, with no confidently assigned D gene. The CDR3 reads CATSFSRQAQYF. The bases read TGTGCCACCAGCTTTTCTAGGCAAGCGCAGTATTTT.